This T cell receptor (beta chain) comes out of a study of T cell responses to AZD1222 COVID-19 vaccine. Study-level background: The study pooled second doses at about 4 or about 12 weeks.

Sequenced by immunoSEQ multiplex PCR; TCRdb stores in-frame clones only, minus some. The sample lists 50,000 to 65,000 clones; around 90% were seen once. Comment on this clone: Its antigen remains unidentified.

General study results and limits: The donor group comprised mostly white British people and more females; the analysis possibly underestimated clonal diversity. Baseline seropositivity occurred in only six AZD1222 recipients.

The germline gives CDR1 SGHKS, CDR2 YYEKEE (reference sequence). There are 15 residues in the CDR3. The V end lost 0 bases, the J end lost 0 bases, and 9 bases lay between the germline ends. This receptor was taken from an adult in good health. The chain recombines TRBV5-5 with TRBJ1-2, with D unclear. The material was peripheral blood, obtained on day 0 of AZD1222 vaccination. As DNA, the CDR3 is TGTGCCAGCAGCTTGGCCTGGTCAGCTAACTATGGCTACACCTTC. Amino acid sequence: CASSLAWSANYGYTF. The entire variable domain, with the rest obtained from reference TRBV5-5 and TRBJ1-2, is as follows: DAGVTQSPTHLIKTRGQQVTLRCSPISGHKSVSWYQQVLGQGPQFIFQYYEKEERGRGNFPDRFSARQFPNYSSELNVNALLLGDSALYLCASSLAWSANYGYTFGSGTRLTVV.